These T cell receptor beta chains were read from a single sample in a study of blood T cells in healthy people across ages. TCRdb called the 5' RACE reads again in MiXCR, with one record for every CDR3 protein. The sample consists of under 850,000 distinct CDR3 sequences, under 40% of them appearing once. The sample consisted of blood. The source of these receptors is a man between 18 and 29 years old in good health. Each CDR3 is given with its conserved first and last residue. Each record gives: clone size, V gene, D gene, J gene, CDR3 protein, CDR3 DNA. D genes are given only for firm matches. The size entry is marked missing in some rows and otherwise reads once, few, many or a size class.

size: .
V: TRBV4-1
D: .
J: TRBJ1-1
CDR3: CASSQRGTEAFF
DNA: TGCGCCAGCAGCCAAAGGGGCACTGAAGCTTTCTTT

size: .
V: TRBV18
D: TRBD2
J: TRBJ2-3
CDR3: CASSPGLAGFSTDTQYF
DNA: TGTGCCAGCTCACCGGGACTAGCGGGGTTCTCCACAGATACGCAGTATTTT

size: few
V: TRBV21-1
D: .
J: TRBJ2-4
CDR3: CASSTLRGTISKNIQYF
DNA: TGTGCCAGCAGCACCCTAAGGGGTACAATTTCAAAAAACATTCAGTACTTC

size: .
V: TRBV12-3/TRBV12-4
D: .
J: TRBJ1-1
CDR3: CAGSSARGGTEAFF
DNA: TGTGCCGGCAGTTCGGCGAGGGGAGGCACTGAAGCTTTCTTT

size: .
V: TRBV7-2
D: .
J: TRBJ2-2
CDR3: CASRQGQNTGELFF
DNA: TGTGCCAGCAGACAGGGACAGAACACCGGGGAGCTGTTTTTT

size: .
V: TRBV7-9
D: TRBD1
J: TRBJ1-4
CDR3: CASSIRTGVDEELFF
DNA: TGTGCCAGCAGCATCCGGACAGGGGTAGATGAAGAACTGTTTTTT

size: .
V: TRBV7-9
D: TRBD2
J: TRBJ2-7
CDR3: CASSLRAAGEQYF
DNA: TGTGCCAGCAGCTTAAGGGCAGCGGGAGAGCAGTACTTC

size: .
V: TRBV9
D: TRBD2
J: TRBJ2-3
CDR3: CASSTEGTIMDTQYF
DNA: TGTGCCAGCAGCACGGAGGGGACTATCATGGATACGCAGTATTTT

size: .
V: TRBV7-2
D: TRBD2
J: TRBJ2-3
CDR3: CASSLRSGSGGDTQYF
DNA: TGTGCCAGCAGCTTACGCTCCGGTAGCGGGGGAGATACGCAGTATTTT

size: many
V: TRBV12-3/TRBV12-4
D: .
J: TRBJ2-4
CDR3: CASSFIKNIQYF
DNA: TGTGCCAGCAGTTTTATAAAAAACATTCAGTACTTC

size: few
V: TRBV12-3/TRBV12-4
D: .
J: TRBJ1-2
CDR3: CASSLLQSSNYGYTF
DNA: TGTGCCAGCAGTTTGTTGCAGAGCTCTAACTATGGCTACACCTTC

size: .
V: TRBV12-3/TRBV12-4
D: .
J: TRBJ2-3
CDR3: CASSYALFQYF
DNA: TGTGCCAGCAGCTACGCCCTCTTTCAGTATTTT

size: .
V: TRBV4-3
D: .
J: TRBJ2-1
CDR3: CASSQDTASYNEQFF
DNA: TGCGCCAGCAGCCAAGATACCGCATCCTACAATGAGCAGTTCTTC